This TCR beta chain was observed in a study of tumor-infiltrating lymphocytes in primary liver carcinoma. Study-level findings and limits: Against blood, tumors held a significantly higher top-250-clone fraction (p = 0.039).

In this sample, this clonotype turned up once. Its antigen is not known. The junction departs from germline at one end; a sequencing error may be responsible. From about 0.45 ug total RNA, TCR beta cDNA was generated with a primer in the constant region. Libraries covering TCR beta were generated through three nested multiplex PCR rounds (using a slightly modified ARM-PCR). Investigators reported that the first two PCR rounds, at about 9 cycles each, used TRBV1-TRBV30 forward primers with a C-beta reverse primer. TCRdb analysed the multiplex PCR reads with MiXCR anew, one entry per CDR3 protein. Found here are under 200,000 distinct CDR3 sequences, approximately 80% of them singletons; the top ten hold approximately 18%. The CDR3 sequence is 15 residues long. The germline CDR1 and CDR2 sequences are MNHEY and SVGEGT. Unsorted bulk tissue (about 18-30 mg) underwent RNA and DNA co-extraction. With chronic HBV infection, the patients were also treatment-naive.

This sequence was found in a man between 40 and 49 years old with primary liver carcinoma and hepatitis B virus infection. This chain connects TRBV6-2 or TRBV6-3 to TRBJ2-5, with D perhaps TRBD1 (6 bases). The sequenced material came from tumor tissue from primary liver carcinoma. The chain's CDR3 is CASSPEQGWQETQNF. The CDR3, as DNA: TGTGCCAGCAGTCCGGAACAGGGATGGCAAGAGACCCAGAACTTC.